The T cell receptor (beta chain) described here comes from a study of T-cell memory formation after mild COVID-19. Whole-study findings and limits: Whether second-wave clones peaking at day 37 were SARS-CoV-2 specific went unconfirmed. Clones contracting day 15 to 85 were balanced CD4/CD8; later expanders leaned CD4+. The pre-infection memory compartment contained some responding clones, suggesting cross-reactive memory joined.

Concerning this clonotype: Its target is not known.

5'RACE with constant-segment primers yielded barcoded, UMI-tagged TCR alpha and TCR beta cDNA libraries. In TCRdb, the 5' RACE reads were re-called with MiXCR into one record per CDR3 protein. The profile shows hundreds of thousands of distinct CDR3 sequences, around 15% of them singletons. The V segment lost 5 bases and the J segment 0 bases; nucleotides outside the gene matches: 3. The length of the CDR3 is 15 residues. CDR1 SGHTA and CDR2 FQGNSA come from the germline V gene. The source material was PBMCs or a T cell subset sorted from them (not recorded which). The receptor was derived from a man between 18 and 29 years old who had mild COVID-19 (a few samples of this study predate the infection). Cell type and time point are not known. V gene TRBV7-2 combines with J gene TRBJ2-7; TRBD2 matches 11 bases. The DNA for the CDR3 is TGTGCCAGCAGCCGTACTAGCGGGAGCTCCTACGAGCAGTACTTC. It translates to CASSRTSGSSYEQYF.